A single sample gave rise to the 19 T cell receptor beta chains below, sequenced in a study of PD-1 blockade in classical Hodgkin lymphoma. Patients all relapsed after autologous stem cell transplantation, and there was variation in brentuximab vedotin exposure. TCRdb's table, derived via immunoSEQ multiplex PCR, lists solely in-frame clones and lacks some. The data show some 150,000 clones, under 85% seen once. Here the sequenced sample was peripheral blood mononuclear cells (PBMCs), taken before the second cycle of nivolumab. The receptors shown here come from a human donor with classical Hodgkin lymphoma.

The chain carries TRBV7-2 and TRBJ2-5; 7 bases fit TRBD2. This CDR3 has 15 amino acids. The germline CDR1 and CDR2 sequences are SGHTA and FQGNSA. V gave up 2 bases and J gave up 5 bases; unmatched junction bases: 8. CDR3 in amino acids: CASSLFGGMVETQYF. The CDR3 DNA reads as TGTGCCAGCAGCTTATTCGGGGGGATGGTGGAGACCCAGTACTTC.

The chain recombines TRBV7-8 with TRBJ1-5; TRBD1 matches at 9 bases. From germline, CDR1 is SGHVS and CDR2 FQNEAQ. The CDR3 has 15 residues. The junction had 11 bases not matched to a gene; V was cut back by 5 bases and J by 9 bases. The CDR3: CASSALQGADMPQHF. CDR3 bases: TGTGCCAGCAGCGCCTTACAGGGGGCCGATATGCCCCAGCATTTT.

This clone was observed once. This chain links TRBV6-5 with TRBJ2-3, with D possibly TRBD1 on 5 matching bases. V lost 6 bases, J lost 3 bases, and 10 bases lay in between. The CDR3 runs 13 residues. CDR1 is MNHEY, CDR2 SVGAGI, per germline. In nucleotides, the CDR3 is TGTGCCAGCAGCTTAGACAGTACAGATACGCAGTATTTT. Encoded protein: CASSLDSTDTQYF.

V gene TRBV7-6 combines with J gene TRBJ1-1; maybe TRBD1 (5 bases). Germline CDR1 reads SGHVS; CDR2 reads FNYEAQ. This CDR3 contains 12 residues. The V and J ends lost 3 bases and 9 bases respectively, with 11 bases between them. CDR3: CASSFRAGQAFF. CDR3 nucleotide sequence: TGTGCCAGCAGCTTTCGGGCAGGGCAAGCTTTCTTT.

The chain links TRBV29-1 to TRBJ2-7; 7 bases agree with TRBD1. Germline lookup yields CDR1 SQVTM and CDR2 ANQGSEA. The CDR3 loop spans 11 amino acids. After removal of 6 bases from V and 2 bases from J, the junction contained 1 base not matched to a gene. The CDR3 nucleotides read TGCAGCGTCGGACAGGCCTACGAGCAGTACTTC. Amino acid sequence: CSVGQAYEQYF.

This chain connects TRBV19 to TRBJ1-5, with a possible D match to TRBD1 (6 bases). V was cut by 5 bases and J by 7 bases, with 15 bases left in between. Germline V CDR1 and CDR2: LNHDA, SQIVND (reference sequence). CDR3 length: 14 residues. In DNA, the CDR3 is TGTGCCAGTAGTGTGCTCAGGGGTGGGCAGCCCCAGCATTTT. It encodes CASSVLRGGQPQHF.

The chain has TRBV4-2 and TRBJ2-2; 8 bases are a match to TRBD1. From germline, CDR1 is LGHNA and CDR2 YNFKEQ. The CDR3 has 17 amino acids. Unmatched junction bases numbered 5, after V lost 1 base and J lost 1 base. The CDR3 spells CASSQGQTGENTGELFF. CDR3 in DNA: TGTGCCAGCAGCCAAGGACAGACAGGGGAGAACACCGGGGAGCTGTTTTTT.

The gene calls are TRBV7-9 and TRBJ2-2; D uncertain. V was pared by 5 bases and J by 3 bases, with 13 bases between. The length of the CDR3 is 15 residues. Looked up from germline, CDR1 is SEHNR and CDR2 is FQNEAQ (reference sequence). DNA of the CDR3: TGTGCCAGCAGCCATTCAAGGTCTCACACCGGGGAGCTGTTTTTT. Translated: CASSHSRSHTGELFF.

The chain has TRBV6-1 and TRBJ2-6; D is ambiguous. V lost 5 bases to trimming and J lost 1 base, with 9 bases between them. Germline-derived CDR1 and CDR2 are MNHNS and SASEGT. The CDR3 has 15 residues. CDR3 residues: CASSSTASGANVLTF. The CDR3 DNA follows: TGTGCCAGCAGTTCCACAGCATCTGGGGCCAACGTCCTGACTTTC.

The chain uses TRBV4-3 and TRBJ2-5; 7 bases fit TRBD2. The CDR3 totals 14 residues. In germline, CDR1 is LGHNA, CDR2 YSLEER. V lost 0 bases, J lost 5 bases, and 3 bases stayed unmatched. In DNA form, the CDR3 reads TGCGCCAGCAGCCAAGATCGGGGGGAGGAGACCCAGTACTTC. Translating it yields CASSQDRGEETQYF.

This sequence joins TRBV6-6 and TRBJ1-2; 7 nucleotides match TRBD1. Losses at the gene ends were 4 bases for V and 6 bases for J; bases not matched to a gene: 8. The germline CDR1 and CDR2 sequences are MNHNY and SVGAGI (reference sequence). There are 14 residues in the CDR3. CDR3 region: CASSSPNDRDGYTF. In nucleotides, the CDR3 is TGTGCCAGCAGTTCTCCAAATGACAGGGATGGCTACACCTTC.

The chain employs TRBV18 and TRBJ2-5; 7 bases are shared with TRBD1. In germline, CDR1 is KGHSH, CDR2 LQKENI. V dropped 3 bases and J dropped 0; count of bases not matched to a gene: 4. The CDR3 is 15 residues long. The CDR3 region has the DNA TGTGCCAGCTCACCTCCCGGGACAGACCAAGAGACCCAGTACTTC. Translated, it gives CASSPPGTDQETQYF.

The chain joins TRBV7-9 to TRBJ2-2; perhaps TRBD1 as D (6 bases). The CDR3 runs 18 residues. Germline CDR1 and CDR2: SEHNR and FQNEAQ (reference sequence). The V end lost 4 bases, the J end lost 0 bases, and 18 bases lay between the germline ends. This CDR3 is CASSSGSGQFANTGELFF. DNA for the CDR3: TGTGCCAGCAGCTCCGGCTCTGGACAGTTCGCGAACACCGGGGAGCTGTTTTTT.

This clone was seen a handful of times. This chain uses TRBV6-5 with TRBJ1-2, with 7 bases matching TRBD1. The CDR3 contains 13 residues. Germline V lookup: CDR1 MNHEY, CDR2 SVGAGI. Germline trimming cut 5 bases from V and 3 bases from J; bases unmatched to any gene: 3. The DNA for the CDR3 is TGTGCCAGCAGTAAGGGACAGTACTATGGCTACACCTTC. Amino acids: CASSKGQYYGYTF.

The V call is TRBV6-5, the J call TRBJ2-5; 9 bases match TRBD1. Germline CDR1 and CDR2: MNHEY and SVGAGI. Unmatched junction bases numbered 2, after V lost 1 base and J lost 2 bases. The CDR3 has 15 amino acids. CDR3 sequence reads: CASSYYGTGQETQYF. The CDR3 DNA reads as TGTGCCAGCAGTTACTATGGGACAGGGCAAGAGACCCAGTACTTC.

This clone was seen more than once but under ten times. V is TRBV30 and J is TRBJ2-1, with 9 bases identical to TRBD1. V lost 0 bases, J lost 5 bases, and 5 bases stayed unmatched. Germline assignment: CDR1 GTSNPN and CDR2 SVGIG (reference sequence). The CDR3 has 15 amino acids. CDR3 sequence: CAWSVEGQGHNEQFF. CDR3 DNA: TGTGCCTGGAGTGTAGAGGGACAGGGACACAATGAGCAGTTCTTC.

The sample holds many counts of this clone. The chain combines TRBV6-1 with TRBJ2-7; no definite D call. The CDR3 runs to 10 residues. CDR1 and CDR2 from the germline V gene are MNHNS and SASEGT. With 6 bases removed from V and 6 bases from J, the gap between germline ends came to 6 bases. CDR3 sequence reads: CASSWGEQYF. The CDR3, as DNA: TGTGCCAGCAGCTGGGGCGAGCAGTACTTC.

The J gene is TRBJ2-2, the V gene TRBV5-1; tentatively, D is TRBD2 (7 bases). Germline lookup yields CDR1 SGHRS and CDR2 YFSETQ. The germline V and J ends were trimmed by 2 bases and 5 bases, with 13 bases remaining between them. This CDR3 spans 15 amino acids. The CDR3 sequence is CASSFSGGRTGELFF. In DNA form, the CDR3 reads TGCGCCAGCAGCTTCTCGGGGGGCAGAACCGGGGAGCTGTTTTTT.

This clone was found a few times. V usage is TRBV27 and J usage is TRBJ2-3; 7 positions match TRBD2. The CDR3 contains 16 residues. Germline-derived CDR1 and CDR2 are MNHEY and SMNVEV (reference sequence). The junction had 13 bases not matched to a gene; V was cut back by 3 bases and J by 7 bases. In DNA form, the CDR3 reads TGTGCCAGCAGTTTGGAAGGGACTTGGAGCGGGAATACGCAGTATTTT. Its translation: CASSLEGTWSGNTQYF.